This T cell receptor beta chain stems from a study of blood T cells in healthy people across ages. Overall study findings and caveats: Fewer expanded clones and more diversity marked long-lived versus aged donors.

Germline V gives CDR1 SGHAT, CDR2 FQNNGV. This CDR3 comprises 14 residues. The junction had 6 bases not matched to a gene; V was cut back by 4 bases and J by 4 bases. Then a second PCR, running roughly 7 to 11 cycles, was carried out with a sample-barcoded 5' primer and a J-beta primer mix. From the 5' RACE reads, TCRdb called clonotypes with MiXCR, one entry per CDR3 protein. The sample carries about 1.4 million distinct CDR3 sequences, approximately 63% recorded once. On this clonotype itself: The antigen remains undetermined.

The chain links TRBV11-2 to TRBJ1-2; 7 bases are shared with TRBD1. The receptor was derived from a man between 18 and 29 years old in good health. Sequenced material: blood. The CDR3, as DNA: TGTGCCAGCAGCTACCCGGGACAGAGCTATGGCTACACCTTC. It yields the protein CASSYPGQSYGYTF.